These 29 T cell receptor beta chains were sequenced from one sample in a study of untreated major depressive disorder. Regarding the study as a whole: CD4+ T cells from depressed patients used TRBV05-01 (Vbeta 5.1) more often than controls.

Repertoires were generated with immunoSEQ multiplex PCR, while TCRdb's copy carries only in-frame clones and drops some. The table lists about 25,000 clones, 91% of them singletons, with 0.55% to 0.9% in the top ten. Their specific antigens are unknown. The sample consisted of CD4+ T cells from PBMCs. Every receptor here comes from a woman in her thirties with major depressive disorder.

V is TRBV11-2 and J is TRBJ2-2, with TRBD1 matching over 7 bases. V lost 3 bases and J lost 4; bases outside the gene matches: 2. Germline lookup yields CDR1 SGHAT and CDR2 FQNNGV. The CDR3 contains 14 residues. CDR3 sequence (DNA): TGTGCCAGCAGCTTCGGACAGGCCACCGGGGAGCTGTTTTTT. Protein: CASSFGQATGELFF.

The gene calls are TRBV4-2 and TRBJ2-7, with TRBD2 identical over 9 bases. The CDR3 loop spans 15 amino acids. Germline V gives CDR1 LGHNA, CDR2 YNFKEQ. Trimming removed 2 bases from V and 2 bases from J; junction bases left unmatched: 4. The CDR3 bases are TGTGCCAGCAGCCAAATAGCGGGGGTAGCCTACGAGCAGTACTTC. The encoded protein is CASSQIAGVAYEQYF.

The chain couples TRBV28 to TRBJ2-7; no clear D. The CDR3 covers 14 residues. V shed 2 bases and J shed 5 bases, with 13 bases lying between them. Germline values: CDR1 MDHEN, CDR2 SYDVKM. The DNA for the CDR3 is TGTGCCAGCAGTTTAAGACATAGGTACCACGAGCAGTACTTC. Translated, it gives CASSLRHRYHEQYF.

The chain employs TRBV9 and TRBJ2-2; 8 bases agree with TRBD2. Germline CDR1 SGDLS, CDR2 YYNGEE. The CDR3 runs to 15 residues. With V trimmed by 0 bases and J by 6 bases, 4 bases remained unmatched. DNA of the CDR3: TGTGCCAGCAGCGTAGGGGGACTAGTCGCCGGGGAGCTGTTTTTT. Protein: CASSVGGLVAGELFF.

Only one count was recorded for this clone. This chain connects TRBV5-6 to TRBJ1-2; 9 bases map to TRBD1. J was trimmed by 6 bases and V by 2 bases; bases with no gene match: 2. Germline values: CDR1 SGHDT, CDR2 YYEEEE. The CDR3 spans 13 residues. The CDR3 DNA reads as TGTGCCAGCAGCTTAAGACAGGGGGATGGCTACACCTTC. Its protein is CASSLRQGDGYTF.

The chain recombines TRBV6-5 with TRBJ1-2; 10 bases are shared with TRBD1. The length of the CDR3 is 14 residues. Germline V gene sequence: CDR1 MNHEY, CDR2 SVGAGI. The V gene end was trimmed by 4 bases and the J gene end by 8 bases; junction bases not matched to a gene: 7. For the CDR3, the DNA is TGTGCCAGCAGTTCGGGACAGGGGATATTCGGCTACACCTTC. Protein product: CASSSGQGIFGYTF.

The chain joins TRBV28 to TRBJ2-7; the match to TRBD1 covers 8 bases. V lost 6 bases to trimming and J lost 4 bases; unmatched junction nucleotides: 8. Germline CDR1 MDHEN, CDR2 SYDVKM. This CDR3 region has 14 residues. Here the CDR3 reads CASRTGQALYEQYF. The CDR3 nucleotides are TGTGCCAGCAGGACGGGACAGGCCCTGTACGAGCAGTACTTC.

The chain is built from TRBV11-2 and TRBJ1-1; 11 nucleotides line up with TRBD1. Germline V lookup: CDR1 SGHAT, CDR2 FQNNGV. The CDR3 consists of 18 residues. After removal of 5 bases from V and 2 bases from J, the junction contained 13 bases not matched to a gene. The CDR3 sequence: CASSPRDGQGAGNTEAFF. The CDR3 nucleotides read TGTGCCAGCAGCCCTAGGGACGGACAGGGGGCAGGAAACACTGAAGCTTTCTTT.

The rearrangement joins TRBV27 to TRBJ2-2, with 7 bases that match TRBD1. V shed 2 bases, J shed 6 bases, and the junction held 6 bases outside the gene matches. CDR1 is MNHEY, CDR2 SMNVEV, per germline (reference sequence). The CDR3 spans 15 residues. In nucleotides, the CDR3 is TGTGCCAGCAGTTTACAAGGGGGCGTCTCCGGGGAGCTGTTTTTT. Its translation is CASSLQGGVSGELFF.

The chain couples TRBV9 to TRBJ2-1; 9 nucleotides agree with TRBD2. Germline CDR1 and CDR2: SGDLS and YYNGEE. After removal of 1 base from V and 10 bases from J, the junction contained 12 bases not matched to a gene. This CDR3 is built from 16 residues. CDR3 in amino acids: CASSVFFGASGTEQFF. CDR3 coding DNA: TGTGCCAGCAGCGTATTTTTCGGGGCTAGCGGGACAGAGCAGTTCTTC.

The chain carries TRBV4-2 and TRBJ1-2; 9 nucleotides align to TRBD1. The CDR3 has 16 amino acids. Trimming cost V 0 bases and J 4 bases; bases outside gene matches: 6. Germline assignment: CDR1 LGHNA and CDR2 YNFKEQ. The CDR3 protein is CASSQDWTGDLYGYTF. DNA of the CDR3: TGTGCCAGCAGCCAAGATTGGACAGGGGACCTCTATGGCTACACCTTC.

The chain combines TRBV5-6 with TRBJ2-3; D gene uncertain. The length of the CDR3 is 13 residues. Per the germline V gene, CDR1 is SGHDT and CDR2 is YYEEEE. With 2 bases removed from V and 4 bases from J, the gap between germline ends came to 8 bases. As DNA, the CDR3 is TGTGCCAGCAGCTTATATCAAGCAGATACGCAGTATTTT. Encoded protein: CASSLYQADTQYF.

The V gene is TRBV13, the J gene TRBJ2-1; 14 nucleotides align to TRBD2. The CDR3 has 16 residues. The junction had 8 bases not matched to a gene; V was cut back by 4 bases and J by 9 bases. CDR1 and CDR2 (germline): PRHDT, FYEKMQ (reference sequence). Here the CDR3 DNA reads TGTGCCAGCAGCTGGGGTCGACTAGCGGGAGGGGGTGAGCAGTTCTTC. This encodes CASSWGRLAGGGEQFF.

This chain uses TRBV5-1 with TRBJ2-1; D is perhaps TRBD1 or TRBD2 (5 bases each). Trimming removed 6 bases at V and 3 bases at J, with 13 bases between. This CDR3 has 14 residues. The germline CDR1 and CDR2 sequences are SGHRS and YFSETQ. In DNA, the CDR3 is TGCGCCAGCAATACGGGACGCCTCTACAATGAGCAGTTCTTC. This encodes CASNTGRLYNEQFF.

The gene calls are TRBV19 and TRBJ1-6; D call uncertain. The V end lost 9 bases, the J end lost 4 bases, and 16 bases lay between the germline ends. This CDR3 contains 15 residues. Per germline, CDR1 LNHDA and CDR2 SQIVND (reference sequence). The CDR3 bases are TGTGCCAGCCGAGAGGGTGGCGGGTATAATTCACCCCTCCACTTT. Translated, it gives CASREGGGYNSPLHF.

The chain employs TRBV29-1 and TRBJ2-3; perhaps TRBD2 as D (5 bases). Germline loops: CDR1 SQVTM, CDR2 ANQGSEA. Trimming took off 6 bases at V and 1 base at J, with 11 bases between the two ends. This CDR3 region has 13 residues. The CDR3 nucleotides are TGCAGCGTCGTTCGGGGAGGCACAGATACGCAGTATTTT. This translates into CSVVRGGTDTQYF.

The chain joins TRBV5-6 to TRBJ2-5; a possible D gene is TRBD1 (5 bases). The CDR3 is 14 amino acids. Germline V gives CDR1 SGHDT, CDR2 YYEEEE. Trimming cost V 5 bases and J 1 base, with 12 bases left between them. CDR3 residues: CASSRQGFQETQYF. In DNA form, the CDR3 reads TGTGCCAGCAGTCGTCAGGGTTTCCAAGAGACCCAGTACTTC.

The chain links TRBV11-2 to TRBJ2-3; D remains ambiguous. Looked up from germline, CDR1 is SGHAT and CDR2 is FQNNGV. Trimming cost V 5 bases and J 4 bases, with 10 bases left between them. There are 13 residues in the CDR3. As DNA, the CDR3 is TGTGCCAGCAGCCCCCCAGGTTCAGATACGCAGTATTTT. It specifies CASSPPGSDTQYF.

This clone occurred a few times. The genes are TRBV2 and TRBJ1-1; maybe TRBD1 (5 bases). Deletions cut 7 bases from V and 1 base from J, with 13 bases between. The CDR3 spans 14 residues. Germline lookup yields CDR1 SNHLY and CDR2 FYNNEI. CDR3 nucleotide sequence: TGTGCCAGCATCCGCCGGGGGGGGAACACTGAAGCTTTCTTT. Its translation is CASIRRGGNTEAFF.

The gene calls are TRBV29-1 and TRBJ1-2; 9 bases map to TRBD1. The CDR3 consists of 12 residues. CDR1 is SQVTM, CDR2 ANQGSEA, per germline. Losses at the gene ends were 4 bases for V and 6 bases for J; bases not matched to a gene: 3. CDR3 sequence (DNA): TGCAGCGTTGGGGACAGGGCAGATGGCTACACCTTC. As protein: CSVGDRADGYTF.

This sequence joins TRBV18 and TRBJ1-1; 7 positions agree with TRBD1. Looked up from germline, CDR1 is KGHSH and CDR2 is LQKENI. Losses at the gene ends were 4 bases for V and 0 bases for J; bases not matched to a gene: 2. The CDR3 spans 14 residues. The CDR3 sequence: CASSRQGMNTEAFF. CDR3 nucleotide sequence: TGTGCCAGCTCACGACAGGGAATGAACACTGAAGCTTTCTTT.

The gene calls are TRBV7-2 and TRBJ1-6, with 8 bases identical to TRBD1. This CDR3 contains 14 residues. Germline V CDR1 and CDR2: SGHTA, FQGNSA. The V and J ends lost 5 bases and 9 bases, in that order; junction bases with no gene match: 6. In nucleotides, the CDR3 is TGTGCCAGCAGCATACAGGGGGGAAGTTCACCCCTCCACTTT. Its protein product is CASSIQGGSSPLHF.

This sequence joins TRBV2 and TRBJ2-1; perhaps D is TRBD1 or TRBD2 (5 bases each). This CDR3 comprises 15 residues. Germline-derived CDR1 and CDR2 are SNHLY and FYNNEI. Trimming removed 10 bases at V and 1 base at J, with 17 bases between. The CDR3 here is CATRLRDGSYNEQFF. The CDR3 DNA reads TGTGCCACTAGGCTTCGGGACGGATCCTACAATGAGCAGTTCTTC.

The genes are TRBV7-3 and TRBJ2-1; 9 bases are shared with TRBD2. In germline, CDR1 is SGHTA, CDR2 FQGTGA. After removal of 3 bases from V and 5 bases from J, the junction contained 5 bases not matched to a gene. This CDR3 has 15 residues. CDR3 amino acids: CASSLSLAGNNEQFF. CDR3 DNA sequence: TGTGCCAGCAGCTTGTCTCTAGCGGGAAACAATGAGCAGTTCTTC.

The gene calls are TRBV5-8 and TRBJ2-3; D gene ambiguous. The germline V gene has CDR1 SGHTS and CDR2 YDEGEE. The CDR3 extends over 14 amino acids. V was pared by 0 bases and J by 0 bases, with 5 bases between. CDR3 sequence reads: CASSLDYSTDTQYF. The CDR3 DNA sequence: TGTGCCAGCAGCTTGGACTACAGCACAGATACGCAGTATTTT.

The rearrangement joins TRBV28 to TRBJ2-6; TRBD1 matches 7 bases. Germline trimming cut 6 bases from V and 2 bases from J; bases unmatched to any gene: 4. Germline V gives CDR1 MDHEN, CDR2 SYDVKM. The length of the CDR3 is 15 residues. This chain's CDR3 is CASSPQGAGANVLTF. The CDR3 DNA reads TGTGCCAGCAGCCCCCAGGGGGCTGGGGCCAACGTCCTGACTTTC.

The chain uses TRBV5-5 and TRBJ2-7; D gene ambiguous. V lost 2 bases, J lost 7 bases, and 7 bases lay in between. The length of the CDR3 is 11 residues. Germline V gene data show CDR1 as SGHKS and CDR2 as YYEKEE (reference sequence). The CDR3 sequence: CASSFVSEQYF. The CDR3 coding sequence is TGTGCCAGCAGCTTCGTCTCAGAGCAGTACTTC.

V and J are TRBV10-2 and TRBJ1-3; D not certain. Germline lookup yields CDR1 WSHSY and CDR2 SAAADI. V was cut by 9 bases and J by 0 bases, with 9 bases left in between. The CDR3 spans 13 residues. As DNA, the CDR3 is TGCGCCAGTTCCGTGGGCTCTGGAAACACCATATATTTT. This sequence encodes CASSVGSGNTIYF.

This sequence joins TRBV4-2 and TRBJ2-1, with no clear D. Trimming took 1 base from V and 9 from J, leaving 16 bases between them. In germline, CDR1 is LGHNA, CDR2 YNFKEQ. The CDR3 is 15 amino acids. DNA for the CDR3: TGTGCCAGCAGCCAAGGCGCCGCCCAAGGTGCTGAGCAGTTCTTC. Its translation: CASSQGAAQGAEQFF.